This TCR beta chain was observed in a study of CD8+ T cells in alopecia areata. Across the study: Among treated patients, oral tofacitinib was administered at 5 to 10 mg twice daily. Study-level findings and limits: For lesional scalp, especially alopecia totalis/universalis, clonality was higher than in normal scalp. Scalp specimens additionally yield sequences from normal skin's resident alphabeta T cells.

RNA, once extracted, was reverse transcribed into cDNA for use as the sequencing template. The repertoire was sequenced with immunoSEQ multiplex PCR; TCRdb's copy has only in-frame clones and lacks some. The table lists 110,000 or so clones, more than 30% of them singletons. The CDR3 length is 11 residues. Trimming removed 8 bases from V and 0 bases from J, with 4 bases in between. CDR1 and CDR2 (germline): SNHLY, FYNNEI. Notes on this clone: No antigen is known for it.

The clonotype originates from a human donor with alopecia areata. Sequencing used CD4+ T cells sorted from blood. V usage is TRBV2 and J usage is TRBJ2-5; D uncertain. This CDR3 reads CASEYQETQYF. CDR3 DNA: TGTGCCAGCGAGTACCAAGAGACCCAGTACTTC.